The entry below describes one TCR beta chain. The data originate from a study of blood T cell repertoires in COVID-19. Measured with immunoSEQ multiplex PCR; TCRdb has only the in-frame clones, and not every one. This sample yields around 360,000 clones, of which around 87% are seen a single time; about 2.1% belongs to the top ten. CDR1 is GTSNPN, CDR2 SVGIG, per germline (reference sequence). The CDR3 sequence is 13 residues long. V gave up 5 bases and J gave up 7 bases, with 15 bases separating them. Donors were grouped by their self-reported clinical history. The chain uses TRBV30 and TRBJ2-4, with TRBD2 as a possible D gene (7 bases). The TCR sequence derives from a man aged 35 to 55 in a cohort exposed to, infected with or recovered from COVID-19 (not recorded which). The sequenced material came from PBMCs or T cells enriched from blood (not recorded which). CDR3 protein: CAWARERGNIQYF. In DNA, the CDR3 is TGTGCCTGGGCGCGGGAGAGGGGGAACATTCAGTACTTC.